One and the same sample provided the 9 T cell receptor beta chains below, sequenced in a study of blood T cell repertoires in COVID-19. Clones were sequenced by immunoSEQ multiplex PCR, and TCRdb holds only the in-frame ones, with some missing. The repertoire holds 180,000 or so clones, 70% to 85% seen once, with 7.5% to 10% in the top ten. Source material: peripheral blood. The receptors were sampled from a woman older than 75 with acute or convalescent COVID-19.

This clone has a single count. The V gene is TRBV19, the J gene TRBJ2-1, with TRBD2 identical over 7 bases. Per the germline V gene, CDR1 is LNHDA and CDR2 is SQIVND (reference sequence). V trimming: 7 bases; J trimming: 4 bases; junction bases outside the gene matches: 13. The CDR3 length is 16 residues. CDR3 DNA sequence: TGTGCCAGTAAGAGGAGCGGGGCCCGCGGGTACAATGAGCAGTTCTTC. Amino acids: CASKRSGARGYNEQFF.

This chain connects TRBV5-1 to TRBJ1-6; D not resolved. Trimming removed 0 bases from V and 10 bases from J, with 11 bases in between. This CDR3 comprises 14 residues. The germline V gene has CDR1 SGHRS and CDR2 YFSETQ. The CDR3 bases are TGCGCCAGCAGCTTGGGGACTCCTGAGTCACCCCTCCACTTT. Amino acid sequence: CASSLGTPESPLHF.

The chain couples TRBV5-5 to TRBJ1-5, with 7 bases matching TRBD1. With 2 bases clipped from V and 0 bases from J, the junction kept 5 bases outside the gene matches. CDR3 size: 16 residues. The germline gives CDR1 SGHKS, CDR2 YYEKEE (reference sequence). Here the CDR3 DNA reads TGTGCCAGCAGCTTTGGAGGACAGGATAGCAATCAGCCCCAGCATTTT. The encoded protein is CASSFGGQDSNQPQHF.

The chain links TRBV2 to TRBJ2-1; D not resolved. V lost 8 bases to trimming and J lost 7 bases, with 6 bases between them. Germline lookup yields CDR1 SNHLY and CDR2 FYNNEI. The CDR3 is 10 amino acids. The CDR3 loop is CASGRNEQFF. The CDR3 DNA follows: TGTGCCAGCGGGCGTAATGAGCAGTTCTTC. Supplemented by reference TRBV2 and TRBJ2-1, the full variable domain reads EPEVTQTPSHQVTQMGQEVILRCVPISNHLYFYWYRQILGQKVEFLVSFYNNEISEKSEIFDDQFSVERPDGSNFTLKIRSTKLEDSAMYFCASGRNEQFFGPGTRLTVL.

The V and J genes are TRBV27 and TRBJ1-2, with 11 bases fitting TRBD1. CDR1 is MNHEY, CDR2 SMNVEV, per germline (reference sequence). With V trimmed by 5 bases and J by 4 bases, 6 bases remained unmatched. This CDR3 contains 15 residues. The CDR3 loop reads CASSVRTGGIYGYTF. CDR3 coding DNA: TGTGCCAGCAGTGTCCGGACAGGGGGCATCTATGGCTACACCTTC.

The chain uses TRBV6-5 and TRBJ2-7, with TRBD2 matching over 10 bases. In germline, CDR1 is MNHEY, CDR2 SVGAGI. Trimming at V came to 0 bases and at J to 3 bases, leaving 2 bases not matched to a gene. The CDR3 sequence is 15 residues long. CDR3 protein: CASSYSASGSYEQYF. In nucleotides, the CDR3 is TGTGCCAGCAGTTACTCGGCTAGCGGGAGCTACGAGCAGTACTTC.

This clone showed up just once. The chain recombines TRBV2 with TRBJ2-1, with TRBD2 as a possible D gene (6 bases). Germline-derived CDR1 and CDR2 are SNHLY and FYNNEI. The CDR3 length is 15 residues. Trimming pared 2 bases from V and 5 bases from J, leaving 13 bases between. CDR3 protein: CASSELRGVNNEQFF. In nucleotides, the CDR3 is TGTGCCAGCAGTGAATTGCGGGGAGTAAACAATGAGCAGTTCTTC.

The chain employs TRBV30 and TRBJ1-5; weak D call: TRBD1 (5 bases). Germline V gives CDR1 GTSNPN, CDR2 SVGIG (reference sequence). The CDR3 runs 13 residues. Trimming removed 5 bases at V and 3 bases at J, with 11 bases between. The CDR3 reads CAWGVRDNQPQHF. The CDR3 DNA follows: TGTGCCTGGGGGGTCAGGGACAATCAGCCCCAGCATTTT.

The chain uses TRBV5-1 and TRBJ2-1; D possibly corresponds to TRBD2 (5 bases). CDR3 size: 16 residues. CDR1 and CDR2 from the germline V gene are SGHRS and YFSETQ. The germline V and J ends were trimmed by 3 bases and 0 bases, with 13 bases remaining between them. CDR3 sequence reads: CASSSWTGSSYNEQFF. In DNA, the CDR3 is TGCGCCAGCAGCTCCTGGACTGGGAGCTCCTACAATGAGCAGTTCTTC.